The 29 T cell receptor beta chains listed next were all sequenced from one sample in a study of cytomegalovirus exposure and HLA in healthy donors. 60 Vbeta and 13 Jbeta primers were used in PCR. Profiled with immunoSEQ multiplex PCR; TCRdb holds only in-frame clones, not every one. The sample holds about 120,000 clones, approximately 75% seen once. Input material: PBMCs. Receptor source: a man aged 25-45 years in good health and CMV-seronegative.

CDR3 in DNA: TGCGCCAGCAGCCTTACAGGGTATAGCAATCAGCCCCAGCATTTT. Translating it yields CASSLTGYSNQPQHF. This chain joins TRBV4-3 and TRBJ1-5; a possible D gene is TRBD1 (6 bases). This CDR3 contains 15 residues. Germline CDR1 reads LGHNA; CDR2 reads YSLEER. V lost 4 bases to trimming and J lost 0 bases, with 10 bases between them.

The chain carries TRBV28 and TRBJ2-2; 11 bases are shared with TRBD1. Trimming cost V 5 bases and J 4 bases; bases outside gene matches: 6. This CDR3 comprises 16 residues. Germline CDR1 reads MDHEN; CDR2 reads SYDVKM. The CDR3: CASSPGQGVSTGELFF. CDR3 in DNA: TGTGCCAGCAGTCCGGGACAGGGGGTTTCCACCGGGGAGCTGTTTTTT. Combining the CDR3 with reference TRBV28 and TRBJ2-2 gives the whole variable domain DVKVTQSSRYLVKRTGEKVFLECVQDMDHENMFWYRQDPGLGLRLIYFSYDVKMKEKGDIPEGYSVSREKKERFSLILESASTNQTSMYLCASSPGQGVSTGELFFGEGSRLTVL.

V is TRBV11-2 and J is TRBJ2-7, with TRBD1 identical over 7 bases. V lost 5 bases, J lost 2 bases, and 9 bases stayed unmatched. The CDR3 runs to 15 residues. CDR1 and CDR2 from the germline V gene are SGHAT and FQNNGV. The CDR3 DNA sequence: TGTGCCAGCAGCCTATATCCGGGACAGACCTACGAGCAGTACTTC. It encodes CASSLYPGQTYEQYF.

This chain uses TRBV5-1 with TRBJ2-2; 8 bases line up with TRBD2. The CDR3 extends over 14 amino acids. V lost 0 bases to trimming and J lost 7 bases; unmatched junction nucleotides: 2. The germline CDR1 and CDR2 sequences are SGHRS and YFSETQ. DNA for the CDR3: TGCGCCAGCAGCTTGGACGGGAGGGTCGGGGAGCTGTTTTTT. Its protein product is CASSLDGRVGELFF.

The chain carries TRBV6-1 and TRBJ1-5; the D is unclear. CDR3 size: 14 residues. CDR1 is MNHNS, CDR2 SASEGT, per germline. The V gene lost 5 bases and the J gene lost 4 bases, with 12 bases spanning the gap. The CDR3: CASSYGVGNQPQHF. As DNA, the CDR3 is TGTGCCAGCAGTTATGGTGTCGGTAATCAGCCCCAGCATTTT.

J is TRBJ2-7 and V is TRBV7-2; 10 bases match TRBD2. The junction had 2 bases not matched to a gene; V was cut back by 2 bases and J by 1 base. This CDR3 comprises 15 residues. CDR1 is SGHTA and CDR2 is FQGNSA in the germline V gene. The CDR3 spells CASSLKRGGSYEQYF. Written as DNA, the CDR3 is TGTGCCAGCAGCTTAAAGCGGGGGGGATCCTACGAGCAGTACTTC.

This clone was recorded only once. The chain couples TRBV7-6 to TRBJ2-7; perhaps TRBD1 as D (6 bases). This CDR3 comprises 14 residues. Trimming took off 1 base at V and 7 bases at J, with 14 bases between the two ends. CDR1 is SGHVS and CDR2 is FNYEAQ in the germline V gene. The CDR3 here is CASSLGMQGNEQYF. CDR3 bases: TGTGCCAGCAGCTTAGGGATGCAGGGGAATGAGCAGTACTTC.

The genes are TRBV18 and TRBJ1-4, with D possibly TRBD1 on 5 matching bases. In germline, CDR1 is KGHSH, CDR2 LQKENI. The length of the CDR3 is 16 residues. Trimming stripped 3 bases from V and 8 bases from J, with 19 bases between. The CDR3 loop reads CASSPDTGTGGEKLFF. In DNA, the CDR3 is TGTGCCAGCTCACCGGACACCGGGACCGGGGGGGAAAAACTGTTTTTT.

CDR3 bases: TGCGCCAGCAGCGAACCGGGACAGGGAATGACCGGGGAGCTGTTTTTT. This sequence encodes CASSEPGQGMTGELFF. The V gene is TRBV10-1, the J gene TRBJ2-2; TRBD1 agrees at 9 bases. Losses at the gene ends were 6 bases for V and 5 bases for J; bases not matched to a gene: 10. The V gene's germline CDR1 is WNHNN and CDR2 SYGVQD (reference sequence). This CDR3 region has 16 residues.

This rearrangement joins TRBV6-5 to TRBJ2-3, with 12 nucleotides matching TRBD2. Trimming removed 5 bases from V and 5 bases from J; junction bases left unmatched: 5. CDR3 length equals 15 residues. From germline, CDR1 is MNHEY and CDR2 SVGAGI. CDR3 coding DNA: TGTGCCAGCAGTGTCACTAGCGGGGGGTTAGATACGCAGTATTTT. This encodes CASSVTSGGLDTQYF.

This clone has only one observation. The same CDR3 arises from other DNA sequences in this sample as well. The V call is TRBV7-3, the J call TRBJ2-3, with D perhaps matching TRBD2 (6 bases). This CDR3 is 14 amino acids long. CDR1 and CDR2 from the germline V gene are SGHTA and FQGTGA. V shed 2 bases and J shed 6 bases, with 12 bases lying between them. The CDR3 loop reads CASSLLGGGDTQYF. In DNA, the CDR3 is TGTGCCAGCAGCTTACTCGGGGGTGGCGATACGCAGTATTTT.

The chain uses TRBV15 and TRBJ2-2; D may be TRBD2 (5 bases). The CDR3 is 13 amino acids. CDR1 and CDR2 from the germline V gene are LNHNV and YYDKDF (reference sequence). Trimming took 8 bases from V and 2 from J, leaving 9 bases between them. The CDR3 loop reads CATSRGNTGELFF. The CDR3 nucleotides read TGTGCCACCTCTCGGGGTAACACCGGGGAGCTGTTTTTT.

The chain joins TRBV27 to TRBJ2-7; 10 positions match TRBD2. CDR1 is MNHEY, CDR2 SMNVEV, per germline (reference sequence). The CDR3 has 14 residues. Trimming removed 5 bases from V and 7 bases from J; junction bases left unmatched: 8. DNA of the CDR3: TGTGCCAGCAGTGTCAGCGGGGGGGCGGGGGAGCAGTACTTC. Its protein product is CASSVSGGAGEQYF.

This clone was detected only once. The rearrangement joins TRBV30 to TRBJ2-7; D unresolved. The germline CDR1 and CDR2 sequences are GTSNPN and SVGIG (reference sequence). The CDR3 contains 12 residues. Trimming cost V 4 bases and J 1 base, with 8 bases left between them. The DNA for the CDR3 is TGTGCCTGGACTAAACGGTCCTACGAGCAGTACTTC. Residues: CAWTKRSYEQYF.

This clone was picked up a small number of times. The CDR3 sequence is CSVETGGSSYEQYF. CDR3 DNA sequence: TGCAGCGTCGAAACAGGGGGAAGCTCCTACGAGCAGTACTTC. The chain links TRBV29-1 to TRBJ2-7, with 8 bases that match TRBD1. J gave up 0 bases and V 6 bases, and 7 bases lay outside the gene matches. Germline values: CDR1 SQVTM, CDR2 ANQGSEA. CDR3 length: 14 residues.

This clone was observed once. The CDR3 spells CASSLVFDESLLNSPLHF. For the CDR3, the DNA is TGTGCCAGCAGCTTAGTCTTCGATGAGTCCCTCCTTAATTCACCCCTCCACTTT. The chain couples TRBV11-2 to TRBJ1-6; D not certain. Trimming pared 1 base from V and 6 bases from J, leaving 19 bases between. Germline V gene sequence: CDR1 SGHAT, CDR2 FQNNGV. The CDR3 consists of 18 residues.

In this sample, this clone turned up a few times. The V gene is TRBV5-1, the J gene TRBJ2-1, with D possibly TRBD2 on 7 matching bases. With 4 bases removed from V and 4 bases from J, the gap between germline ends came to 18 bases. The CDR3 has 16 amino acids. CDR1 is SGHRS, CDR2 YFSETQ, per germline. In DNA form, the CDR3 reads TGCGCCAGCAGCCCCCGTGGGAGGGGGGCTTACAATGAGCAGTTCTTC. Protein product: CASSPRGRGAYNEQFF.

This chain connects TRBV28 to TRBJ2-5; 13 bases are shared with TRBD2. V shed 4 bases and J 4 bases; nucleotides not matched to a gene: 9. Looked up from germline, CDR1 is MDHEN and CDR2 is SYDVKM. The CDR3 is 17 amino acids. This chain's CDR3 is CASSWGDTSGGGETQYF. Here the CDR3 DNA reads TGTGCCAGCAGTTGGGGAGACACTAGCGGGGGGGGAGAGACCCAGTACTTC.

The CDR3 loop is CASSLGGTPEKLFF. For the CDR3, the DNA is TGTGCCAGCAGCTTGGGGGGGACACCTGAAAAACTGTTTTTT. This rearrangement joins TRBV5-4 to TRBJ1-4; tentatively, D is TRBD1 (6 bases). This CDR3 has 14 amino acids. Germline CDR1 and CDR2: SGHNT and YYREEE (reference sequence). Trimming removed 0 bases at V and 7 bases at J, with 10 bases between.

The V and J genes are TRBV19 and TRBJ2-1; 9 bases are shared with TRBD1. Germline values: CDR1 LNHDA, CDR2 SQIVND (reference sequence). The CDR3 is 14 residues long. Germline trimming cut 10 bases from V and 6 bases from J; bases unmatched to any gene: 10. Here the CDR3 DNA reads TGTGCCACCTCCCGGGACAGGGTCTTCAATGAGCAGTTCTTC. It translates to CATSRDRVFNEQFF.

The chain has TRBV7-9 and TRBJ2-3; D possibly corresponds to TRBD1 (5 bases). The CDR3 length is 14 residues. CDR1 SEHNR and CDR2 FQNEAQ come from the germline V gene (reference sequence). Trimming removed 10 bases at V and 2 bases at J, with 16 bases between. This CDR3 reads CATTETANTDTQYF. The CDR3 region has the DNA TGTGCCACAACTGAGACAGCCAACACAGATACGCAGTATTTT.

As to this clone: Other DNA sequences in this sample translate to the same CDR3. The J gene is TRBJ1-1, the V gene TRBV19; 8 nucleotides agree with TRBD1. Per the germline V gene, CDR1 is LNHDA and CDR2 is SQIVND (reference sequence). This CDR3 has 14 amino acids. Unmatched junction bases numbered 5, after V lost 3 bases and J lost 5 bases. The CDR3 protein is CASSILTGGTEAFF. CDR3 nucleotide sequence: TGTGCCAGTAGTATTTTAACAGGGGGGACTGAAGCTTTCTTT. The entire variable domain, with the rest obtained from reference TRBV19 and TRBJ1-1, is as follows: DGGITQSPKYLFRKEGQNVTLSCEQNLNHDAMYWYRQDPGQGLRLIYYSQIVNDFQKGDIAEGYSVSREKKESFPLTVTSAQKNPTAFYLCASSILTGGTEAFFGQGTRLTVV.

This chain uses TRBV7-2 with TRBJ2-7, with TRBD2 matching 8 bases. In germline, CDR1 is SGHTA, CDR2 FQGNSA. The CDR3 loop spans 15 amino acids. Trimming at V came to 3 bases and at J to 2 bases, leaving 6 bases not matched to a gene. CDR3 DNA: TGTGCCAGCAGCTTTTTCAGCGGGGGAGCCTACGAGCAGTACTTC. As protein: CASSFFSGGAYEQYF.

The chain carries TRBV30 and TRBJ1-2; no definite D call. The ends were cut back, 0 bases at V and 2 bases at J, with 10 bases in the middle. The CDR3 contains 14 residues. In germline, CDR1 is GTSNPN, CDR2 SVGIG (reference sequence). For the CDR3, the DNA is TGTGCCTGGAGTGTCCCTCCCTCCAACTATGGCTACACCTTC. It yields the protein CAWSVPPSNYGYTF.

This rearrangement joins TRBV27 to TRBJ2-3; 7 bases match TRBD2. The junction had 10 bases not matched to a gene; V was cut back by 1 base and J by 6 bases. The CDR3 has 16 residues. The germline gives CDR1 MNHEY, CDR2 SMNVEV (reference sequence). The CDR3 DNA is TGTGCCAGCAGTTTATTTTGGGACGGGGGGAGGGATACGCAGTATTTT. As protein: CASSLFWDGGRDTQYF.

The CDR3 sequence: CASRRVYRGAAYNEQFF. For the CDR3, the DNA is TGCGCCAGCAGGAGGGTCTATCGGGGGGCCGCCTACAATGAGCAGTTCTTC. The chain carries TRBV5-1 and TRBJ2-1; possibly TRBD2 for D (7 bases). Germline V lookup: CDR1 SGHRS, CDR2 YFSETQ. Trimming took 5 bases from V and 2 from J, leaving 20 bases between them. The CDR3 extends over 17 amino acids.

This chain joins TRBV29-1 and TRBJ2-7; a weak D match, TRBD1 (6 bases). The germline V and J ends were trimmed by 3 bases and 5 bases, with 11 bases remaining between them. Germline V lookup: CDR1 SQVTM, CDR2 ANQGSEA. The CDR3 loop spans 12 amino acids. The CDR3 protein is CSVEENRDEQYF. CDR3 coding DNA: TGCAGCGTTGAGGAGAACAGGGACGAGCAGTACTTC.

The chain is built from TRBV11-2 and TRBJ2-1; 15 bases are shared with TRBD2. Germline CDR1 is SGHAT and CDR2 is FQNNGV. V was pared by 5 bases and J by 8 bases, with 4 bases of the junction left unmatched. The CDR3 spans 15 residues. The DNA for the CDR3 is TGTGCCAGCAGCACGGGACTAGCGGGGGGTCATGAGCAGTTCTTC. Translation: CASSTGLAGGHEQFF.

The V gene is TRBV2, the J gene TRBJ1-2; possible D gene TRBD1, 6 bases. V lost 6 bases, J lost 4 bases, and 9 bases lay in between. The CDR3 is 12 amino acids. The germline gives CDR1 SNHLY, CDR2 FYNNEI. CDR3 coding DNA: TGTGCCAGCAGCCGGGACACCTATGGCTACACCTTC. Translation gives CASSRDTYGYTF.